This paragraph reports one T cell receptor beta chain. Antigen unknown. The gene names given are mouse names. The read terminates 1 residue ahead of where the CDR3 ends, so the germline J gene completes it. This entry belongs to a study of tissue T cells after allogeneic stem cell transplantation. V lost 1 base and J 0 bases, leaving 8 bases between the germline ends. From germline, CDR1 is SNHLY and CDR2 FYNGKV (reference sequence). CDR3 size: 15 residues. Sequencing of TCRbeta CDR3 at survey depth gave sequences and template counts. Method: immunoSEQ multiplex PCR; TCRdb's copy keeps in-frame clones and lacks some. Of around 51,000 clones in the sample, approximately 70% were seen once. Study outcomes and limitations: Sampling depth was limited, and the cohort was small and clinically varied.

The V gene is TRBV3, the J gene TRBJ2-3; D is unclear. The sequence was collected from a pool of C57BL/6 mice in good health. What was sequenced was sorted cells pooled from one or two spleens. CDR3 sequence reads: CASSLGRASAETLYF. The CDR3 bases that were read are TGTGCCAGCAGCTTAGGGCGGGCGAGTGCAGAAACGCTGTAT.